The 15 T cell receptor beta chains presented below share a single source sample, sequenced in a study of blood T cells in healthy people across ages. A second PCR, run for about 6 to 11 cycles, used a sample-barcoded 5' primer plus a J-beta primer mix. MiXCR, run by TCRdb on the 5' RACE reads, gives a single entry per CDR3 protein. The table includes approximately 850,000 distinct CDR3 sequences, roughly 60% detected once. The source material was blood. These receptors came from a man aged 25 to 45 in good health.

The chain employs TRBV20-1 and TRBJ2-5; the D is unclear. Trimming removed 6 bases at V and 2 bases at J, with 10 bases between. Germline CDR1 is DFQATT and CDR2 is SNEGSKA (reference sequence). The CDR3 covers 12 residues. CDR3 bases: TGCAGTGCGCTGACAATACAAGAGACCCAGTACTTC. Translation gives CSALTIQETQYF.

V gene TRBV6-5 combines with J gene TRBJ2-7; a weak D match, TRBD2 (6 bases). V lost 2 bases, J lost 5 bases, and 16 bases lay in between. The length of the CDR3 is 15 residues. Germline values: CDR1 MNHEY, CDR2 SVGAGI. The CDR3 bases are TGTGCCAGCAGTTACCAAGTAGCGGCAGGAGACGAGCAGTACTTC. Amino acid sequence: CASSYQVAAGDEQYF.

This clonotype was detected only once. The chain has TRBV29-1 and TRBJ2-1; TRBD1 is a possible D gene (6 bases). This CDR3 has 13 residues. Trimming stripped 3 bases from V and 6 bases from J, with 12 bases between. Germline V lookup: CDR1 SQVTM, CDR2 ANQGSEA. The CDR3 region has the DNA TGCAGCGTTGACGTCAGGGGAATCAATGAGCAGTTCTTC. The encoded protein is CSVDVRGINEQFF.

DNA of the CDR3: TGTGCCACCAGCAGAGATAAGGCGAGTTACGAGCAGTACTTC. Protein: CATSRDKASYEQYF. The rearrangement links TRBV15 to TRBJ2-7, with unresolved D. The CDR3 sequence is 14 residues long. Germline V gene lookup returns CDR1 LNHNV and CDR2 YYDKDF (reference sequence). Between the trimmed V and J ends, which lost 0 bases and 4 bases, there was a span of 10 bases.

This chain joins TRBV12-5 and TRBJ2-3, with D tentatively TRBD1 (6 bases). The germline CDR1 and CDR2 sequences are LGHNT and FRNRAP. V gave up 7 bases and J gave up 0 bases, with 11 bases separating them. This CDR3 has 14 residues. CDR3 DNA: TGTGCTAGTGCCCGGACAGCAAGCACAGATACGCAGTATTTT. It codes for CASARTASTDTQYF. The full variable domain, in which reference TRBV12-5 and TRBJ2-3 provide the parts outside the CDR3, is DARVTQTPRHKVTEMGQEVTMRCQPILGHNTVFWYRQTMMQGLELLAYFRNRAPLDDSGMPKDRFSAEMPDATLATLKIQPSEPRDSAVYFCASARTASTDTQYFGPGTRLTVL.

This clonotype was counted between two and nine times. J is TRBJ2-3 and V is TRBV29-1; D gene ambiguous. The CDR3 loop spans 13 amino acids. The germline V gene has CDR1 SQVTM and CDR2 ANQGSEA. In nucleotides, the CDR3 is TGCACTATATCGGCCAGTTCGACAGATACGCAGTATTTT. The encoded protein is CTISASSTDTQYF.

The chain joins TRBV6-1 to TRBJ2-7; a possible D gene is TRBD1 (6 bases). The V gene's germline CDR1 is MNHNS and CDR2 SASEGT. The CDR3 runs to 14 residues. Trimming shortened V by 5 bases and J by 5 bases, and 16 bases separated the two germline ends. DNA for the CDR3: TGTGCCAGCAGTAGCAGGGGACATCTCGACGAGCAGTACTTC. Protein product: CASSSRGHLDEQYF.

The V gene is TRBV12-3 or TRBV12-4, the J gene TRBJ2-7, with a tentative D call TRBD2 (5 bases). The last part of the DNA fits TRBJ2-5 better; the J call may be wrong. The CDR3 loop spans 12 amino acids. CDR3 region: CASRRARETQYF. The CDR3 bases are TGTGCCAGCAGGAGGGCACGGGAGACCCAGTACTTC.

The CDR3 DNA sequence: TGTGCCAGCAGCTCGGGCAAACTAGTTACGCCGAACGAGCAGTACTTC. It is translated as CASSSGKLVTPNEQYF. The rearrangement uses TRBV11-2 and TRBJ2-7; possible D gene TRBD2, 5 bases. The V end lost 4 bases, the J end lost 5 bases, and 21 bases lay between the germline ends. Germline V gene lookup returns CDR1 SGHAT and CDR2 FQNNGV. The CDR3 extends over 16 amino acids. Complete variable domain (other parts from reference TRBV11-2 and TRBJ2-7): EAGVAQSPRYKIIEKRQSVAFWCNPISGHATLYWYQQILGQGPKLLIQFQNNGVVDDSQLPKDRFSAERLKGVDSTLKIQPAKLEDSAVYLCASSSGKLVTPNEQYFGPGTRLTVT.

Only a few counts were recorded for this clonotype. The J gene is TRBJ2-7, the V gene TRBV28, with 9 bases identical to TRBD2. With V trimmed by 3 bases and J by 4 bases, 7 bases remained unmatched. Germline CDR1 is MDHEN and CDR2 is SYDVKM. The CDR3 length is 15 residues. The CDR3 DNA reads TGTGCCAGCAGTTTCCAGGGACTAGCTTTGTACGAGCAGTACTTC. Translation gives CASSFQGLALYEQYF.

This clonotype was seen a few times. The chain is built from TRBV19 and TRBJ2-1; 7 nucleotides line up with TRBD1. With 5 bases clipped from V and 6 bases from J, the junction kept 4 bases outside the gene matches. This CDR3 contains 13 residues. CDR1 LNHDA and CDR2 SQIVND come from the germline V gene (reference sequence). CDR3 DNA: TGTGCCAGTAGTGGGACAGCAAGCAATGAGCAGTTCTTC. Its protein product is CASSGTASNEQFF.

This clonotype appeared once. The chain joins TRBV28 to TRBJ1-2; the D gene is possibly TRBD1 (6 bases). This CDR3 is built from 14 residues. The V gene lost 7 bases and the J gene lost 3 bases, with 15 bases spanning the gap. Germline-derived CDR1 and CDR2 are MDHEN and SYDVKM. Here the CDR3 DNA reads TGTGCCAGCACCGAAAGGGGGGGCTACTATGGCTACACCTTC. Encoded protein: CASTERGGYYGYTF.

The genes are TRBV20-1 and TRBJ2-1, with D maybe TRBD2 (5 bases). CDR1 DFQATT and CDR2 SNEGSKA come from the germline V gene (reference sequence). The CDR3 extends over 15 amino acids. Trimming shortened V by 5 bases and J by 9 bases, and 23 bases separated the two germline ends. CDR3 in amino acids: CSAPTNPGVFTEQFF. The CDR3 region has the DNA TGCAGTGCTCCTACCAACCCCGGGGTTTTCACTGAGCAGTTCTTC.

The V gene is TRBV10-2, the J gene TRBJ2-1; either TRBD1 or TRBD2 may supply D (5 bases each). The CDR3 consists of 13 residues. The V end lost 6 bases, the J end lost 10 bases, and 16 bases lay between the germline ends. Germline values: CDR1 WSHSY, CDR2 SAAADI. CDR3 bases: TGCGCCAGCAGCCTGGGGGACGCGCGGGAGCAGTTCTTC. It codes for CASSLGDAREQFF.

The chain combines TRBV12-3 or TRBV12-4 with TRBJ2-7; TRBD2 matches at 12 bases. Losses at the gene ends were 7 bases for V and 1 base for J; bases not matched to a gene: 5. This CDR3 spans 15 amino acids. The DNA for the CDR3 is TGTGCCAGCAAACTTGGACTAGCGGGGTCCTACGAGCAGTACTTC. This sequence encodes CASKLGLAGSYEQYF.